The TCR beta chain described here comes from a study of CD8+ T cells in alopecia areata. Study-wide results and caveats: The presence of one nonresponder keeps the tie between baseline CD8+ expansion and response uncertain.

About this clone: What it binds is not known.

The treatment denotes: oral pan-JAK inhibitor, 5-10 mg twice daily. Patients with alopecia areata provided lesional scalp punch biopsies as well as peripheral blood. In each case, RNA was isolated and then reverse transcribed into cDNA as the sequencing template. Repertoires were generated with immunoSEQ multiplex PCR, while TCRdb's copy carries only in-frame clones and drops some. The data show roughly 230,000 clones, with approximately 47% seen just once and roughly 2.8% held by the top ten. The sequences come from CD4+ T cells sorted from blood, collected between weeks 36 and 40, from a patient treated with tofacitinib. The receptor was isolated from a human donor with alopecia areata.

CDR3 loop: CASSSGTSGIRTQYF. The CDR3 coding sequence is TGTGCCAGCAGCTCCGGGACTAGCGGGATCCGGACGCAGTATTTT. J is TRBJ2-3 and V is TRBV7-2, with 13 bases lining up with TRBD2. Germline V gives CDR1 SGHTA, CDR2 FQGNSA. This CDR3 region has 15 residues. Losses at the gene ends were 4 bases for V and 9 bases for J; bases not matched to a gene: 7.